The T cell receptor (beta chain) under discussion was sequenced for a study of identical twins. Study-level results: Reduced insertions were recorded for abundant cord blood beta clonotypes, with no such pattern in memory repertoires. Conclusions were based on cross-sectional statistical analysis, without following the same donors. Twin-shared out-of-frame alpha sequences showed excess low generation probability.

This clonotype was seen only a few times. Its specificity is not known. Template switching introduced a universal primer site, and the cDNA bore unique molecular identifiers. MiXCR, run by TCRdb on the 5' RACE reads, gives a single entry per CDR3 protein. The data contain 400,000 to 500,000 distinct CDR3 sequences, 18% of them singletons. CDR3 size: 14 residues. V trimming: 9 bases; J trimming: 5 bases; junction bases outside the gene matches: 12. Germline values: CDR1 MNHEY, CDR2 SVGEGT. The rearrangement joins TRBV6-2 or TRBV6-3 to TRBJ1-1; the match to TRBD1 covers 7 bases. The TCR sequence derives from a man between 45 and 60 years old in good health. The sample was naive T cells sorted from blood. CDR3 nucleotide sequence: TGTGCCAGTGAAGGGGAAGGGGGCTTAACTGAAGCTTTCTTT. Its translation: CASEGEGGLTEAFF.